The 26 T cell receptor beta chains below were found in one sample sequenced in a study of CD8 T cells in Susac syndrome. Reverse transcription of roughly 0.45 to 1 ug RNA used random hexamers. TCRdb fed the immunoSEQ multiplex PCR reads into MiXCR, producing one record per CDR3 protein. The data show about 180,000 distinct CDR3 sequences, with approximately 96% seen just once and roughly 0.095% held by the top ten. The specimen was CD4+ T cells from PBMCs. These receptors were collected from a human donor with multiple sclerosis.

This clonotype appeared a single time. The chain has TRBV20-1 and TRBJ1-2; unclear D gene. Germline CDR1 DFQATT, CDR2 SNEGSKA (reference sequence). The V end was cut by 3 bases, the J end by 10 bases, with 12 bases between. The CDR3 loop spans 11 amino acids. DNA for the CDR3: TGCAGTGCTAGGACACCTGCCCTCTACACCTTC. This sequence encodes CSARTPALYTF.

The rearrangement links TRBV25-1 to TRBJ2-7; 7 nucleotides line up with TRBD1. This CDR3 contains 13 residues. V trimming: 5 bases; J trimming: 4 bases; junction bases outside the gene matches: 5. Germline-derived CDR1 and CDR2 are MGHDK and SYGVNS. In nucleotides, the CDR3 is TGTGCCAGCAGTAAGACAGGGTTATACGAGCAGTACTTC. It encodes CASSKTGLYEQYF.

The rearrangement links TRBV6-2 or TRBV6-3 to TRBJ1-5; TRBD1 matches 10 bases. Germline V gene sequence: CDR1 MNHEY, CDR2 SVGEGT. The CDR3 covers 13 residues. The V and J ends lost 8 bases and 6 bases, in that order; junction bases with no gene match: 4. In DNA form, the CDR3 reads TGTGCCAGCGCAGGGACAGGGGTTCAGCCCCAGCATTTT. This sequence encodes CASAGTGVQPQHF.

The chain combines TRBV30 with TRBJ1-1; D uncertain. Germline lookup yields CDR1 GTSNPN and CDR2 SVGIG (reference sequence). The CDR3 spans 12 residues. The V end was cut by 0 bases, the J end by 1 base, with 3 bases between. CDR3 sequence (DNA): TGTGCCTGGAGTGTAAGGAACACTGAAGCTTTCTTT. Translated: CAWSVRNTEAFF.

This chain links TRBV27 with TRBJ2-7; 11 bases line up with TRBD2. Per the germline V gene, CDR1 is MNHEY and CDR2 is SMNVEV (reference sequence). CDR3 size: 19 residues. The V segment lost 5 bases and the J segment 2 bases; nucleotides outside the gene matches: 17. As DNA, the CDR3 is TGTGCCAGCAGTGCCACCCAGGGGATAGCGGGGGGGCTTGCCTACGAGCAGTACTTC. It specifies CASSATQGIAGGLAYEQYF.

The chain couples TRBV4-3 to TRBJ2-1; D remains unclear. This CDR3 is 15 amino acids long. Trimming took off 10 bases at V and 5 bases at J, with 21 bases between the two ends. Per germline, CDR1 LGHNA and CDR2 YSLEER. The CDR3 DNA follows: TGCGCCATACATGATCCCGGGCAACGAGACAATGAGCAGTTCTTC. Translated: CAIHDPGQRDNEQFF.

The rearrangement uses TRBV3-1 and TRBJ1-4; no clear D gene. Trimming cost V 2 bases and J 6 bases, with 10 bases left between them. CDR1 is LGHDT and CDR2 is YNNKEL in the germline V gene (reference sequence). The CDR3 runs 14 residues. The CDR3 DNA reads as TGTGCCAGCAGCCAAAAACGGGGTCATGAAAAACTGTTTTTT. Translating it yields CASSQKRGHEKLFF.

This rearrangement joins TRBV19 to TRBJ1-2; 10 bases are a match to TRBD1. The germline V gene has CDR1 LNHDA and CDR2 SQIVND (reference sequence). Losses at the gene ends were 10 bases for V and 6 bases for J; bases not matched to a gene: 5. The CDR3 is made up of 12 amino acids. The CDR3 reads CATTGGNHGYTF. CDR3 coding DNA: TGTGCCACGACAGGGGGCAACCATGGCTACACCTTC.

In its sample, this clonotype was seen once. The chain joins TRBV30 to TRBJ2-5; perhaps TRBD1 as D (6 bases). Trimming removed 5 bases from V and 4 bases from J, with 8 bases in between. The germline V gene has CDR1 GTSNPN and CDR2 SVGIG (reference sequence). The length of the CDR3 is 11 residues. For the CDR3, the DNA is TGTGCCTGGGGGGGCGGAGAGACCCAGTACTTC. It is translated as CAWGGGETQYF.

The chain is built from TRBV28 and TRBJ2-7; TRBD2 might be the D (5 bases). The CDR3 consists of 12 residues. V gave up 2 bases and J gave up 3 bases, with 5 bases separating them. The V gene's germline CDR1 is MDHEN and CDR2 SYDVKM. CDR3 coding DNA: TGTGCCAGCAGTTTACGGGACTACGAGCAGTACTTC. Its protein is CASSLRDYEQYF.

This chain joins TRBV12-3 or TRBV12-4 and TRBJ2-2, with a tentative D call TRBD1 (5 bases). V was cut by 3 bases and J by 2 bases, with 10 bases left in between. The CDR3 contains 15 residues. The CDR3 is CASSLAQGNTGELFF. The CDR3 bases are TGTGCCAGCAGTTTGGCGCAGGGTAACACCGGGGAGCTGTTTTTT.

This chain connects TRBV15 to TRBJ2-7; D is tentatively TRBD1 or TRBD2 (6 bases each). Trimming stripped 1 base from V and 0 bases from J, with 10 bases between. The CDR3 runs 15 residues. Germline assignment: CDR1 LNHNV and CDR2 YYDKDF (reference sequence). The CDR3: CATSRGWGASYEQYF. CDR3 DNA sequence: TGTGCCACCAGCAGAGGCTGGGGGGCCTCCTACGAGCAGTACTTC.

V usage is TRBV7-9 and J usage is TRBJ1-2, with D possibly being TRBD1 (5 bases). Germline V CDR1 and CDR2: SEHNR, FQNEAQ (reference sequence). V was shortened by 3 bases and J by 4 bases, with 15 bases between the two germline ends. This CDR3 has 15 residues. The CDR3 spells CASSFNQGVAYGYTF. The CDR3, as DNA: TGTGCCAGCAGCTTCAATCAGGGTGTGGCCTATGGCTACACCTTC.

The CDR3 bases are TGCGCCAGCAGCCAGCCCAGAAATTCACCCCTCCACTTT. Translated, it gives CASSQPRNSPLHF. The chain joins TRBV4-1 to TRBJ1-6; D ambiguous. The V and J ends lost 3 bases and 7 bases respectively, with 7 bases between them. CDR1 is MGHRA, CDR2 YSYEKL, per germline. The CDR3 spans 13 residues.

This rearrangement joins TRBV12-3 or TRBV12-4 to TRBJ1-1; D gene ambiguous. The CDR3 has 12 amino acids. V lost 6 bases and J lost 7, with 12 bases in between. The CDR3 is CASSLGGSEAFF. DNA of the CDR3: TGTGCCAGCAGCCTGGGTGGCAGTGAAGCTTTCTTT.

In its sample, this clonotype was seen once. The chain is built from TRBV6-2 or TRBV6-3 and TRBJ2-7; D is unresolved. Deletions cut 2 bases from V and 2 bases from J, with 1 base between. CDR3 length: 11 residues. Germline CDR1 MNHEY, CDR2 SVGEGT. The chain's CDR3 is CASSYPYEQYF. Written as DNA, the CDR3 is TGTGCCAGCAGTTACCCCTACGAGCAGTACTTC.

V and J are TRBV5-6 and TRBJ2-5; 7 nucleotides match TRBD1. Germline CDR1 is SGHDT and CDR2 is YYEEEE. This CDR3 is 16 amino acids long. Trimming cost V 5 bases and J 5 bases; bases outside gene matches: 15. DNA of the CDR3: TGTGCCAGCAGGGGGATCCGGGACAGTTTGGGGGAGACCCAGTACTTC. Protein sequence: CASRGIRDSLGETQYF.

CDR3 nucleotide sequence: TGTGCCAGCAGCCAAGGTGGAGAGGGTGAGCAGTTCTTC. Protein product: CASSQGGEGEQFF. The V gene is TRBV3-1, the J gene TRBJ2-1; a possible D gene is TRBD2 (5 bases). The CDR3 runs to 13 residues. CDR1 and CDR2 from the germline V gene are LGHDT and YNNKEL (reference sequence). With 1 base removed from V and 9 bases from J, the gap between germline ends came to 10 bases.

The chain carries TRBV29-1 and TRBJ2-7, with TRBD1 as a possible D gene (5 bases). Germline V lookup: CDR1 SQVTM, CDR2 ANQGSEA. V gave up 0 bases and J gave up 3 bases, with 15 bases separating them. This CDR3 has 15 amino acids. DNA for the CDR3: TGCAGCGTTGAAGATGGACGACAGTCGGGCTACGAGCAGTACTTC. Its protein is CSVEDGRQSGYEQYF.

The chain carries TRBV7-2 and TRBJ2-3; 8 positions match TRBD2. This CDR3 has 15 amino acids. Looked up from germline, CDR1 is SGHTA and CDR2 is FQGNSA. V lost 3 bases to trimming and J lost 2 bases; unmatched junction nucleotides: 4. CDR3 in amino acids: CASSFRGGHTDTQYF. The CDR3 coding sequence is TGTGCCAGCAGCTTTCGGGGGGGCCACACAGATACGCAGTATTTT.

The chain is built from TRBV20-1 and TRBJ2-7; 16 bases are a match to TRBD2. The CDR3 length is 16 residues. V shed 6 bases, J shed 6 bases, and the junction held 11 bases outside the gene matches. Germline V CDR1 and CDR2: DFQATT, SNEGSKA (reference sequence). This CDR3 reads CSASTWGLAGGLEQYF. The CDR3 DNA reads as TGCAGTGCCTCTACATGGGGACTAGCGGGGGGGCTCGAGCAGTACTTC.

This chain connects TRBV7-2 to TRBJ2-5; D gene uncertain. Trimming left V 5 bases short and J 4 bases short, with 11 bases between. This CDR3 spans 13 amino acids. Germline CDR1 and CDR2: SGHTA and FQGNSA. CDR3 sequence (DNA): TGTGCCAGCAGCCCACAATTTTCAGAGACCCAGTACTTC. Protein product: CASSPQFSETQYF.

CDR3: CASSRGLAGTLIDNEQFF. The CDR3 DNA follows: TGTGCCAGCAGCAGGGGACTAGCGGGGACCCTGATCGACAATGAGCAGTTCTTC. The chain combines TRBV5-6 with TRBJ2-1, with 13 positions matching TRBD2. V lost 4 bases and J lost 5; bases outside the gene matches: 12. Germline V gene sequence: CDR1 SGHDT, CDR2 YYEEEE. CDR3 size: 18 residues.

The CDR3 sequence is CASSFRGIEVNQPQHF. In nucleotides, the CDR3 is TGTGCCAGCAGTTTCCGGGGGATAGAGGTCAATCAGCCCCAGCATTTT. The rearrangement joins TRBV12-3 or TRBV12-4 to TRBJ1-5; D is perhaps TRBD1 (5 bases). The CDR3 runs 16 residues. The germline V and J ends were trimmed by 3 bases and 3 bases, with 15 bases remaining between them.

The chain uses TRBV29-1 and TRBJ2-6, with TRBD2 identical over 7 bases. V shed 8 bases, J shed 1 base, and the junction held 14 bases outside the gene matches. The CDR3 sequence is 17 residues long. CDR1 is SQVTM and CDR2 is ANQGSEA in the germline V gene. The CDR3 sequence is CSISQGAGNSGANVLTF. DNA for the CDR3: TGCAGCATCAGCCAAGGAGCGGGGAATTCTGGGGCCAACGTCCTGACTTTC.

Only a few counts were recorded for this clonotype. The V and J genes are TRBV4-2 and TRBJ2-2; weak D call: TRBD2 (5 bases). V lost 1 base and J lost 7, with 10 bases in between. The CDR3 has 14 residues. The germline CDR1 and CDR2 sequences are LGHNA and YNFKEQ. The CDR3 loop reads CASSQGSAGGELFF. The CDR3 DNA reads TGTGCCAGCAGCCAAGGCTCGGCGGGCGGGGAGCTGTTTTTT.